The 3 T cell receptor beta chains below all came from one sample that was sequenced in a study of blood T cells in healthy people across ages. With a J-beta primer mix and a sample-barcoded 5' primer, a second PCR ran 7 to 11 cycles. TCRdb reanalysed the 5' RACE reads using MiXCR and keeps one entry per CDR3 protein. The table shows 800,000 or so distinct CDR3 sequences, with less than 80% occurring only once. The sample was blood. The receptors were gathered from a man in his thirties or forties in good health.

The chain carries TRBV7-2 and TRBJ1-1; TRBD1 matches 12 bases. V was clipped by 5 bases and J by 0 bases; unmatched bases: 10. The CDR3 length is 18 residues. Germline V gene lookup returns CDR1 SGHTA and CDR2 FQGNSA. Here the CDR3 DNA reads TGTGCCAGCAGCAACCCGGGACAGGGGGCACCCATGAACACTGAAGCTTTCTTT. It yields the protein CASSNPGQGAPMNTEAFF.

The CDR3 loop is CASSQVTVTYNEQFF. CDR3 nucleotides: TGCGCCAGCAGCCAAGTCACAGTAACCTACAATGAGCAGTTCTTC. J is TRBJ2-1 and V is TRBV4-3; D not certain. Looked up from germline, CDR1 is LGHNA and CDR2 is YSLEER. The CDR3 loop spans 15 amino acids. Trimming pared 1 base from V and 2 bases from J, leaving 9 bases between.

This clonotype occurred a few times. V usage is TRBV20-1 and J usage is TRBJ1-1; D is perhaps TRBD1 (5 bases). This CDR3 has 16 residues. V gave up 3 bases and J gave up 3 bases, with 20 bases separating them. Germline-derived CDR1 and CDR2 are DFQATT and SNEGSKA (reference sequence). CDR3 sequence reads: CSASSSGTVDDTEAFF. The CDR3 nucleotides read TGCAGTGCTAGCTCTTCCGGGACGGTGGATGACACTGAAGCTTTCTTT.